This record concerns one T cell receptor (beta chain) sequence. Germline lookup yields CDR1 MNHEY and CDR2 SMNVEV (reference sequence). The CDR3 extends over 13 amino acids. V shed 8 bases and J shed 3 bases, with 14 bases lying between them. A single record per CDR3 protein comes from TCRdb applying MiXCR to the 5' RACE reads. The sample has 300,000 to 350,000 distinct CDR3 sequences; roughly an eighth are singletons. These data originate in a study of identical twins. The same data also contributed to another study, on yellow fever vaccine responses in identical twins.

The source of this sequence is a woman younger than 35 in good health. The sequenced sample was CD8+ T cells sorted from blood. V and J are TRBV27 and TRBJ2-7; D gene unclear. This CDR3 is CASGWGGNYEQYV. CDR3 DNA sequence: TGTGCCAGCGGCTGGGGTGGTAACTACGAGCAGTACGTC.